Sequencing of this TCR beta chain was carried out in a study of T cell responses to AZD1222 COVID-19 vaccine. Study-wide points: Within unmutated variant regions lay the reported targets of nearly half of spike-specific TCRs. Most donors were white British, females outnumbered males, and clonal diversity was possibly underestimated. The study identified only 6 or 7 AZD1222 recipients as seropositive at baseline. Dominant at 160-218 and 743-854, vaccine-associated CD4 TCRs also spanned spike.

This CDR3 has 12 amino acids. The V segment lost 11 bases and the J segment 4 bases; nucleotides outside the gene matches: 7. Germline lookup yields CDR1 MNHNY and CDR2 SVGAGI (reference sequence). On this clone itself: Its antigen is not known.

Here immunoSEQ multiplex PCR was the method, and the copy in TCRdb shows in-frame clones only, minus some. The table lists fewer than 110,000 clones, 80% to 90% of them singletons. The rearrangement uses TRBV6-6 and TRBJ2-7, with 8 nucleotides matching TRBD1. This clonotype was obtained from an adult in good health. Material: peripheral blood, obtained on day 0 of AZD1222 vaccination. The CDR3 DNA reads TGTGCCGCTCGACAGGGGTGGTACGAGCAGTACTTC. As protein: CAARQGWYEQYF.